What follows are 10 T cell receptor beta chains derived from one specimen sequenced in a study of technical replicates of blood from a few donors. Here immunoSEQ multiplex PCR was the method, and the copy in TCRdb shows in-frame clones only, minus some. Among tens of thousands of clones listed, over 75% were seen once. Sequencing was carried out using PBMCs. The receptors originated from a human donor in good health. Some clones in this sample may be carry-over from other donors' samples.

The V gene is TRBV6-4, the J gene TRBJ2-2, with 8 positions matching TRBD2. Germline CDR1 MRHNA, CDR2 SNTAGT. After removal of 6 bases from V and 5 bases from J, the junction contained 8 bases not matched to a gene. The CDR3 runs to 15 residues. This chain's CDR3 is CASSHTSGLTGELFF. DNA for the CDR3: TGTGCCAGCAGCCACACTAGCGGACTTACCGGGGAGCTGTTTTTT.

This chain joins TRBV6-5 and TRBJ2-5, with 8 bases fitting TRBD1. CDR3 length equals 15 residues. The germline V gene encodes CDR1 MNHEY and CDR2 SVGAGI. Trimming cost V 4 bases and J 7 bases; bases outside gene matches: 11. This chain's CDR3 is CASSSTGGTGGTQYF. The DNA of the CDR3 is TGTGCCAGCAGTTCGACAGGTGGGACAGGAGGGACCCAGTACTTC.

The rearrangement joins TRBV11-2 to TRBJ2-3, with D perhaps matching TRBD1 (5 bases). CDR3 length: 13 amino acids. V was pared by 3 bases and J by 8 bases, with 12 bases between. Germline V lookup: CDR1 SGHAT, CDR2 FQNNGV. The CDR3 protein is CASSFLGPVTQYF. The CDR3, as DNA: TGTGCCAGCAGCTTTCTGGGGCCCGTTACGCAGTATTTT.

This chain connects TRBV15 to TRBJ2-4; the D gene is possibly TRBD2 (5 bases). Between the trimmed V and J ends, which lost 0 bases and 0 bases, there was a span of 12 bases. Germline V CDR1 and CDR2: LNHNV, YYDKDF (reference sequence). The CDR3 has 17 amino acids. CDR3 amino acids: CATSREGAGLAKNIQYF. The DNA of the CDR3 is TGTGCCACCAGCAGAGAGGGCGCAGGACTAGCCAAAAACATTCAGTACTTC. Complete variable domain (other parts from reference TRBV15 and TRBJ2-4): DAMVIQNPRYQVTQFGKPVTLSCSQTLNHNVMYWYQQKSSQAPKLLFHYYDKDFNNEADTPDNFQSRRPNTSFCFLDIRSPGLGDTAMYLCATSREGAGLAKNIQYFGAGTRLSVL.

The genes are TRBV6-5 and TRBJ2-1, with no clear D. Trimming pared 2 bases from V and 6 bases from J, leaving 8 bases between. The CDR3 runs 13 residues. Germline V lookup: CDR1 MNHEY, CDR2 SVGAGI. DNA for the CDR3: TGTGCCAGCAGTTACGATAGTAGCAATGAGCAGTTCTTC. Protein: CASSYDSSNEQFF.

J is TRBJ2-7 and V is TRBV14, with 12 nucleotides matching TRBD2. Germline CDR1 SGHDN, CDR2 FVKESK. The CDR3 contains 15 residues. V trimming: 4 bases; J trimming: 6 bases; junction bases outside the gene matches: 7. The CDR3 nucleotides read TGTGCCAGCAGCCTTCGGACTAGCGGGGCTACCGAGCAGTACTTC. As protein: CASSLRTSGATEQYF.

This clone was seen just once. The rearrangement joins TRBV4-3 to TRBJ1-6, with a possible D match to TRBD1 (6 bases). The CDR3 runs 16 residues. Germline lookup yields CDR1 LGHNA and CDR2 YSLEER. The ends were cut back, 0 bases at V and 9 bases at J, with 15 bases in the middle. The CDR3 sequence: CASSQDLGGLTSPLHF. CDR3 nucleotide sequence: TGCGCCAGCAGCCAAGATCTGGGGGGGCTGACTTCACCCCTCCACTTT.

The gene calls are TRBV5-1 and TRBJ2-3; the D gene is possibly TRBD1 (6 bases). The germline gives CDR1 SGHRS, CDR2 YFSETQ. The CDR3 totals 13 residues. Trimming removed 4 bases at V and 6 bases at J, with 12 bases between. The CDR3 loop reads CASSPNRVDTQYF. The CDR3 DNA follows: TGCGCCAGCAGCCCAAACAGGGTGGATACGCAGTATTTT.

This rearrangement joins TRBV7-2 to TRBJ1-1, with D possibly being TRBD1 (5 bases). Germline V CDR1 and CDR2: SGHTA, FQGNSA. Trimming shortened V by 1 base and J by 0 bases, and 15 bases separated the two germline ends. The CDR3 sequence is 17 residues long. The CDR3 DNA reads TGTGCCAGCAGCTTAGTGGGCAGGGATTACATGAACACTGAAGCTTTCTTT. Translated, it gives CASSLVGRDYMNTEAFF.

CDR3 bases: TGTGCCAGCAGCTTACCTAGCGGGAGGGCCTACAATGAGCAGTTCTTC. It translates to CASSLPSGRAYNEQFF. The chain joins TRBV7-9 to TRBJ2-1, with 12 bases aligning to TRBD2. V trimming: 2 bases; J trimming: 2 bases; junction bases outside the gene matches: 1. There are 16 residues in the CDR3. The germline gives CDR1 SEHNR, CDR2 FQNEAQ (reference sequence).